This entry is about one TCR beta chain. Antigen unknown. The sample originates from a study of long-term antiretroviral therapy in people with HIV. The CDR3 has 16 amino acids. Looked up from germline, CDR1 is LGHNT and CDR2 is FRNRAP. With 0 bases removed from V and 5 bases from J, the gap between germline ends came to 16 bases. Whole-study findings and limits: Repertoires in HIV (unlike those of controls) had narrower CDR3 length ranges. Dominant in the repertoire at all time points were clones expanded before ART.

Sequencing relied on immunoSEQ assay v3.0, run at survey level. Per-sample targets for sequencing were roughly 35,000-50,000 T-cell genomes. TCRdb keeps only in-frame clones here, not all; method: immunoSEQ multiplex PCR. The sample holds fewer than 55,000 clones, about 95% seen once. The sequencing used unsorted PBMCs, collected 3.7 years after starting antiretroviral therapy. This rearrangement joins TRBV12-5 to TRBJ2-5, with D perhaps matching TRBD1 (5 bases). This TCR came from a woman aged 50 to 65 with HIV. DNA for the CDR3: TGTGCTAGTGGTTTGGTACCAGGGATTGTTGAGGAGACCCAGTACTTC. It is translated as CASGLVPGIVEETQYF.